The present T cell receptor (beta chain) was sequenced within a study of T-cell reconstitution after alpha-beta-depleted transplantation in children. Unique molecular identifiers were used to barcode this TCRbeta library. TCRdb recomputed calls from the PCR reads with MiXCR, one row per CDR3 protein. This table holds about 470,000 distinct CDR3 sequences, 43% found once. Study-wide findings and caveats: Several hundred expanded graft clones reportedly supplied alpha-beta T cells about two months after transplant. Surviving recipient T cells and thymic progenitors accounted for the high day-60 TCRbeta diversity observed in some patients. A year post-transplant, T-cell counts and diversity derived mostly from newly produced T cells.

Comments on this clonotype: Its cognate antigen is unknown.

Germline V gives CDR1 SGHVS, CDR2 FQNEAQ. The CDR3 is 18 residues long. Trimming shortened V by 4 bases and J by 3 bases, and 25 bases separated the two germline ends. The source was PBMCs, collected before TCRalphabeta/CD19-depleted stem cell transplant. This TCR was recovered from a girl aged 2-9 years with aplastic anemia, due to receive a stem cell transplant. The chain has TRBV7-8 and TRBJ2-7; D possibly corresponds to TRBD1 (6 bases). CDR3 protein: CASSSAYRFRGPHYEQYF. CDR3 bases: TGTGCCAGCAGCTCAGCTTACCGATTCAGGGGACCACACTACGAGCAGTACTTC.